The sequence of this TCR beta chain was determined in a study of human thymus T cells. Repertoires were generated with immunoSEQ multiplex PCR, while TCRdb's copy carries only in-frame clones and drops some. The sample has some 46,000 clones; more than 85% are singletons. This clone occurred once. During surgery, about 0.5-1 mL peripheral blood was drawn from four of eight donors. Blood DNA came from all available leukocytes, not a fixed cell number. The sequenced material came from blood. This clonotype was sampled from a girl in the first two years of life with a congenital heart defect but otherwise immunologically healthy.

CDR3 coding DNA: TGCGCCAGCGGAGGGACTAGCGGTTCCGGAGGTCGCAATGAGCAGTTCTTC. As protein: CASGGTSGSGGRNEQFF. V usage is TRBV10-1 and J usage is TRBJ2-1; 11 bases align to TRBD2. J lost 6 bases, V lost 8 bases, and 15 bases had no gene match. The CDR3 spans 17 residues. CDR1 and CDR2 (germline): WNHNN, SYGVQD (reference sequence).